This T cell receptor (beta chain) was sequenced for a study of blood T cell repertoires in COVID-19. V was clipped by 3 bases and J by 5 bases; unmatched bases: 8. Germline loops: CDR1 SGHTS, CDR2 YDEGEE. The CDR3 length is 16 residues. This table comes from immunoSEQ multiplex PCR, and its TCRdb copy is limited to in-frame clones, with some not included. The data hold roughly 32,000 clones, with over 75% observed a single time. The chain is built from TRBV5-8 and TRBJ2-2, with 9 bases matching TRBD1. The sequence was obtained from a man older than 75 with active COVID-19. Sequenced input: peripheral blood. The CDR3 loop is CASSYQYRGLTGELFF. CDR3 sequence (DNA): TGTGCCAGCAGCTATCAGTACAGGGGGCTGACCGGGGAGCTGTTTTTT.